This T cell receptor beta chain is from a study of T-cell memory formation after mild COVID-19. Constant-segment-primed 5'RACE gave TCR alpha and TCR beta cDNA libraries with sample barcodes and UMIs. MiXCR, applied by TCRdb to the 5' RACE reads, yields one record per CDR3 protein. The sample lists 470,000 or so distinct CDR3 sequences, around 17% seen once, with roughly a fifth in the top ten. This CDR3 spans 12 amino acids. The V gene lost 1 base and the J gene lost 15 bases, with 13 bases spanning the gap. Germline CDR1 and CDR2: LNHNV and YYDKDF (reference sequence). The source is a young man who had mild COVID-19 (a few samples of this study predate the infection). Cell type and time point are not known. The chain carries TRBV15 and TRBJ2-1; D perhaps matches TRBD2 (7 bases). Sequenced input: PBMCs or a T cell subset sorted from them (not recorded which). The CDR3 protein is CATSRAGGQGFF. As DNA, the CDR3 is TGTGCCACCAGCAGAGCGGGGGGCCAGGGGTTCTTC.